The entry below describes one TCR beta chain. Antigen specificity is unknown. This specimen belongs to a study of response to subunit inactivated influenza vaccine. TCRdb itself ran the RT-PCR reads through MiXCR, one entry per CDR3 protein. The data hold over 400,000 distinct CDR3 sequences, with over 10% observed a single time. The CDR3 is 15 amino acids. Germline V gene data show CDR1 as ENHRY and CDR2 as SYGVKD. Trimming cost V 6 bases and J 4 bases; bases outside gene matches: 7. Overall study findings and caveats: New T cells are recruited in small numbers by each seasonal influenza vaccination, according to the authors' suggestion.

The TCR comes from a man aged 50-59 years who received an inactivated influenza vaccine. The rearrangement joins TRBV10-3 to TRBJ2-2; 8 bases are shared with TRBD1. This sample comprised PBMCs from blood, obtained roughly 6 weeks after vaccination. DNA of the CDR3: TGTGCCATCAGGACCGGACAGGGTGGCACCGGGGAGCTGTTTTTT. Translated, it gives CAIRTGQGGTGELFF.